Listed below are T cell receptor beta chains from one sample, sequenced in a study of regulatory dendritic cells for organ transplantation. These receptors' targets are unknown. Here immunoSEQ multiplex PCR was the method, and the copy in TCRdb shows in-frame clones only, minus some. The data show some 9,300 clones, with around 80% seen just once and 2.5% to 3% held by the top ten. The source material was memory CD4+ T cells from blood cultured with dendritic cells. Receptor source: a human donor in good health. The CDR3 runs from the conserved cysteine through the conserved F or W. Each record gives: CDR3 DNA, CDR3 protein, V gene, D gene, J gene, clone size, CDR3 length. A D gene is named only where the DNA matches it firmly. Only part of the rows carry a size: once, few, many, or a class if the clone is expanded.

TGTGCCAGCAGCGCCAGGGGGAATCAGCCCCAGCATTTT CASSARGNQPQHF TRBV7-2 TRBD1 TRBJ1-5 . 13
TGCGCCAGCAGCCAAGAAGGTACCCTTTCCAGTGGAGCCTACGAGCAGTACTTC CASSQEGTLSSGAYEQYF TRBV4-1 . TRBJ2-7 . 18
TGTGCCAGCAGCTTAAATAGGGACAGCCTTAGCTACACCTTC CASSLNRDSLSYTF TRBV7-3 TRBD1 TRBJ1-2 few 14
TGTGCCAGCAGCCAAGGGGACAGGGGACCCCAAGAGACCCAGTACTTC CASSQGDRGPQETQYF TRBV4-2 TRBD1 TRBJ2-5 . 16
TGTGCCAGCAGCCCAGGGACAGGCTACGAGCAGTACTTC CASSPGTGYEQYF TRBV6-5 TRBD1 TRBJ2-7 . 13
TGTGCCAGCAGCTTGGCACAGGCGAACACTGAAGCTTTCTTT CASSLAQANTEAFF TRBV5-8 . TRBJ1-1 . 14
TGTGCCAGCAGTGACATGAACACTGAAGCCTTCTTT CASSDMNTEAFF TRBV6-4 . TRBJ1-1 . 12
TGTGCCAGCAGGAGGTACGGGACCACAGATACGCAGTATTTT CASRRYGTTDTQYF TRBV2 . TRBJ2-3 . 14
TGTGCCAGCAGTTACTCAGCCTCCTACAATGAGCAGTTCTTC CASSYSASYNEQFF TRBV6-5 . TRBJ2-1 . 14
TGTGCCAGCAACCAGGACTTTCAGAATGAGCAGTTCTTC CASNQDFQNEQFF TRBV2 . TRBJ2-1 few 13